This T cell receptor (beta chain) was observed in a study of regulatory T cells in long-lasting Graves disease. Construction of TCR beta libraries relied on iRepertoire HTBI primers and on Arm-PCR targeting CDR3 regions. A single record per CDR3 protein comes from TCRdb applying MiXCR to the multiplex PCR reads. The sample carries 200,000 to 300,000 distinct CDR3 sequences, roughly 21% recorded once. The CDR3 is 15 residues long. Germline values: CDR1 MRHNA, CDR2 SNTAGT. V lost 7 bases and J lost 3, with 19 bases in between. Many counts were recorded for this clonotype. Documented time point: newly diagnosed GD, antithyroid drugs for less than 3 months. RNA from PBMCs was the source of the TCR library.

Sequences were derived from peripheral blood mononuclear cells (PBMCs), sampled at new diagnosis, from a patient treated with antithyroid drugs. The clonotype comes from a female donor with Graves disease. The chain joins TRBV6-4 to TRBJ2-7; D is perhaps TRBD1 (6 bases). The CDR3 loop reads CASTPHNREGYEQYF. The CDR3 bases are TGTGCCAGCACCCCGCACAACAGGGAAGGCTACGAGCAGTACTTC.